This TCR beta chain stems from a study of cytomegalovirus exposure and HLA in healthy donors. Study outcomes and limitations: Across HLA loci, a later analysis found differing TCR association rates, with DRB1 most and HLA-C fewest. Sequencing likely produced, as an artifact, a cluster of highly shared sequence variants. The study labeled fewer than 200 TCR beta chains cytomegalovirus-associated. Reportedly, TCR beta sequences accurately predicted HLA-A and HLA-B alleles in most subjects.

Vbeta (60) and Jbeta (13) primers were used in the PCR. Sequencing was performed with immunoSEQ multiplex PCR; in TCRdb, only in-frame clones are kept and a portion is missing. The sample records under 150,000 clones, just under 80% being singletons. As to this clone: Its specificity is unknown.

CDR1 is MNHEY, CDR2 SVGAGI, per germline. The CDR3 is 12 residues long. The germline V and J ends were trimmed by 4 bases and 7 bases, with 9 bases remaining between them. The sequence derives from a woman between 18 and 29 years old in good health and CMV-seronegative. This chain links TRBV6-5 with TRBJ2-3; a possible D gene is TRBD1 (5 bases). The sequencing input was PBMCs. The CDR3 DNA follows: TGTGCCAGCAGTTCGCAGGGATATACGCAGTATTTT. Amino acid sequence: CASSSQGYTQYF.